A selection of T cell receptor beta chains follows, all from one sample in a study of shared clonotypes between healthy human individuals. The table came from immunoSEQ multiplex PCR; TCRdb's copy has only in-frame clones and leaves some out. Found here are about 490,000 clones, 79% of them singletons; the top ten hold roughly 12%. Sequenced material: PBMCs. These receptors originate from a woman between 35 and 50 years old in good health. Some clones in this sample may be carry-over from other donors' samples. Each CDR3 is given with its conserved first and last residue. A D gene is named only where the DNA matches it firmly. Some rows mark clone size as missing; the rest say once, few, many or name a class of expanded clone.

TRBV7-2	TRBD2	15	TRBJ2-7	-	CASSLVLAGHYEQYF	TGTGCCAGCAGCTTAGTGCTAGCGGGCCACTACGAGCAGTACTTC
TRBV5-1	TRBD2	14	TRBJ2-7	-	CASSFASGNYEQYF	TGCGCCAGCAGCTTTGCTAGCGGGAACTACGAGCAGTACTTC
TRBV7-8	TRBD2	16	TRBJ2-7	-	CASSLGGQRERYEQYF	TGTGCCAGCAGCTTAGGGGGGCAGCGGGAGAGGTACGAGCAGTACTTC
TRBV15	-	13	TRBJ2-7	few	CATSRDHNDEQYF	TGTGCCACCAGCAGAGATCATAACGACGAGCAGTACTTC
TRBV28	TRBD2	21	TRBJ2-7	-	CASSFPKVPRLGSGRENEQYF	TGTGCCAGCAGTTTTCCCAAAGTGCCCCGCCTGGGAAGCGGGAGGGAAAACGAGCAGTACTTC
TRBV6-6	TRBD1	15	TRBJ1-1	-	CASSTWTGSNTEAFF	TGTGCCAGCAGTACCTGGACAGGGTCGAACACTGAAGCTTTCTTT
TRBV7-9	-	17	TRBJ2-7	-	CASSLRSGAAQLYEQYF	TGTGCCAGCAGCTTAAGATCGGGGGCAGCTCAACTTTACGAGCAGTACTTC
TRBV19	TRBD1	15	TRBJ2-7	-	CASSITGTGFYEQYF	TGTGCCAGTAGTATAACCGGGACAGGGTTCTACGAGCAGTACTTC
TRBV28	TRBD1	17	TRBJ1-2	-	CASRQRTAGQLHYGYTF	TGTGCCAGCAGGCAACGTACCGCGGGACAGCTCCACTATGGCTACACCTTC
TRBV30	TRBD1	16	TRBJ1-2	once	CAWSPKHRGPNYGYTF	TGTGCCTGGAGCCCTAAGCACAGGGGGCCTAACTATGGCTACACCTTC
TRBV9	TRBD2	15	TRBJ2-3	-	CASSVDSGGTDTQYF	TGTGCCAGCAGCGTAGATAGCGGGGGCACAGATACGCAGTATTTT
TRBV19	-	13	TRBJ1-5	-	CASTATGHQPQHF	TGTGCCAGTACTGCGACAGGTCATCAGCCCCAGCATTTT
TRBV6-5	-	14	TRBJ1-1	-	CASSYKMGDTEAFF	TGTGCCAGCAGTTACAAGATGGGAGACACTGAAGCTTTCTTT
TRBV6-4	TRBD2	16	TRBJ2-1	few	CASSDEAGGPYNEQFF	TGTGCCAGCAGTGACGAAGCGGGAGGGCCCTACAATGAGCAGTTCTTC
TRBV5-6	-	12	TRBJ2-7	-	CASSFLDYEQYF	TGTGCCAGCAGCTTTTTGGACTACGAGCAGTACTTC
TRBV5-1	TRBD2	12	TRBJ2-1	few	CASSLKRDEQFF	TGCGCCAGCAGCTTGAAGCGGGACGAGCAGTTCTTC
TRBV5-4	TRBD1	13	TRBJ2-5	once	CASSHTGEETQYF	TGTGCCAGCAGCCACACAGGGGAAGAGACCCAGTACTTC
TRBV19	TRBD2	14	TRBJ2-7	few	CASSVGTSGYEQYF	TGTGCCAGTAGTGTCGGGACTAGCGGCTACGAGCAGTACTTC
TRBV7-2	-	13	TRBJ2-3	-	CASSRGDSNTQYF	TGTGCCAGCAGCAGGGGGGACTCGAATACGCAGTATTTT
TRBV7-2	-	11	TRBJ2-3	-	CASRGGDTQYF	TGTGCCAGCAGGGGGGGAGATACGCAGTATTTT
TRBV28	-	15	TRBJ1-1	-	CASSLGGNRNTEAFF	TGTGCCAGCAGTTTAGGGGGGAACAGAAACACTGAAGCTTTCTTT
TRBV10-2	-	16	TRBJ2-7	-	CASSEWMRTASYEQYF	TGCGCCAGCAGTGAGTGGATGAGGACAGCATCCTACGAGCAGTACTTC
TRBV5-1	TRBD2	16	TRBJ2-3	-	CASSWAGTSDPDTQYF	TGCGCCAGCAGCTGGGCCGGGACTAGCGATCCAGATACGCAGTATTTT
TRBV15	TRBD1	19	TRBJ1-1	-	CATSRDFVGRGQENTEAFF	TGTGCCACCAGCAGAGATTTTGTGGGCAGGGGGCAGGAGAACACTGAAGCTTTCTTT
TRBV7-9	-	13	TRBJ1-5	few	CASSSFSNQPQHF	TGTGCCAGCAGCTCCTTTAGCAATCAGCCCCAGCATTTT
TRBV2	-	14	TRBJ2-4	-	CASSERPVGGIQYF	TGTGCCAGCAGTGAAAGGCCAGTCGGTGGCATTCAGTACTTC
TRBV10-3	TRBD2	13	TRBJ2-3	few	CASNSGKADTQYF	TGTGCCAGCAATAGCGGGAAGGCAGATACGCAGTATTTT
TRBV5-1	TRBD2	17	TRBJ2-3	-	CASSWGPGLAGTDTQYF	TGCGCCAGCAGCTGGGGCCCGGGACTAGCGGGCACAGATACGCAGTATTTT
TRBV2	-	12	TRBJ2-1	-	CASREGSGEQFF	TGTGCCAGCAGGGAAGGTAGCGGTGAGCAGTTCTTC
TRBV6-1	-	15	TRBJ2-1	-	CASSPHWTRYNEQFF	TGTGCCAGCAGTCCCCACTGGACCCGCTACAATGAGCAGTTCTTC
TRBV25-1	TRBD2	15	TRBJ2-7	once	CASSEVLAGYYEQYF	TGTGCCAGCAGTGAGGTACTAGCGGGATACTACGAGCAGTACTTC
TRBV6-4	TRBD1	15	TRBJ2-1	-	CASSEATGSYNEQFF	TGTGCCAGCAGTGAAGCGACAGGGTCCTACAATGAGCAGTTCTTC
TRBV7-6	TRBD2	17	TRBJ2-1	-	CASSLLGTSGRSSEQFF	TGTGCCAGCAGCTTATTAGGGACTAGCGGGAGAAGTAGTGAGCAGTTCTTC
TRBV10-3	TRBD2	14	TRBJ2-3	-	CAISVAGEHSTQYF	TGTGCCATCAGCGTAGCGGGAGAGCACTCTACGCAGTATTTT
TRBV5-1	TRBD1	18	TRBJ2-7	-	CASSPGTGAWGTSDEQYF	TGCGCCAGCAGCCCTGGGACAGGGGCATGGGGGACATCGGACGAGCAGTACTTC
TRBV6-5	-	14	TRBJ2-7	-	CASSYGAEYYEQYF	TGTGCCAGCAGTTACGGAGCAGAATACTACGAGCAGTACTTC
TRBV11-2	-	13	TRBJ2-1	-	CASSLDVGLEQFF	TGTGCCAGCAGCTTAGACGTGGGCTTGGAGCAGTTCTTC
TRBV6-1	-	13	TRBJ1-2	once	CASSEIGSYGYTF	TGTGCCAGCAGTGAGATAGGGAGCTATGGCTACACCTTC
TRBV13	TRBD2	17	TRBJ2-3	-	CASSLAGLAGGPDTQYF	TGTGCCAGCAGCTTAGCGGGACTAGCGGGAGGGCCAGATACGCAGTATTTT
TRBV5-1	-	13	TRBJ1-1	-	CASRRGKDTEAFF	TGCGCCAGCAGGAGGGGTAAGGACACTGAAGCTTTCTTT
TRBV6-4	-	15	TRBJ1-2	many	CASSGAEGGTDGYTF	TGTGCCAGCAGTGGGGCCGAGGGGGGGACGGATGGCTACACCTTC